This is a list of T cell receptor beta chains from one sample in a study of early T cells in non-severe SARS-CoV-2 infection. TCRdb called the 5' RACE reads again in MiXCR, with one record for every CDR3 protein. The sample holds just under 65,000 distinct CDR3 sequences; around 11% are singletons and the top ten take roughly 3%. The source material was whole blood, sampled at baseline. Source of these receptors: an adult who was a healthcare worker with PCR-confirmed SARS-CoV-2 infection or an uninfected control (not recorded which). Both conserved end residues are part of each CDR3. D genes are given only for firm matches. For some rows the clone size is stated as once, few or many, or as a class when expanded; others skip it.

D	size	V	J	DNA	CDR3
.	few	TRBV13	TRBJ2-1	TGTGCCAGCAGCTTTGGGAAGAACTACAATGAGCAGTTCTTC	CASSFGKNYNEQFF
.	few	TRBV7-2	TRBJ2-7	TGTGCCAGCAGCTTGATCGACGGGAGCGAGCAGTACTTC	CASSLIDGSEQYF
.	many	TRBV10-3	TRBJ1-1	TGTGCCATCAGCCGGACGTCGGATGAAGCTTTCTTT	CAISRTSDEAFF
TRBD1	many	TRBV6-2/TRBV6-3	TRBJ1-2	TGTGCCAGCAGTTACAAGGGGGCGCGTGGCTACACCTTC	CASSYKGARGYTF
.	many	TRBV20-1	TRBJ2-4	TGCAGTGCTGAGGGACCCCAAGTCGGCAAAAACATTCAGTACTTC	CSAEGPQVGKNIQYF
TRBD2	many	TRBV7-9	TRBJ2-5	TGTGCCAGCAGCTTAGGCCTGGGACTAGCTGGAGGTCGAGAGACCCAGTACTTC	CASSLGLGLAGGRETQYF
TRBD1	few	TRBV7-2	TRBJ2-7	TGTGCCAGCAGCCCCGACAGGGGAGCCTACGAGCAGTACTTC	CASSPDRGAYEQYF
.	.	TRBV6-4	TRBJ1-1	TGTGCCAGCACCTTCCCAGAGCGGACTGAAGCTTTCTTT	CASTFPERTEAFF
.	many	TRBV3-1	TRBJ2-3	TGTGCCAGCAGCCAAGTGGGGGGCGCAGATACGCAGTATTTT	CASSQVGGADTQYF
TRBD2	.	TRBV20-1	TRBJ2-1	TGCAGTGCTAGTAGGTCTAGCGGGGGGCCGAGCTCCTACAATGAGCAGTTCTTC	CSASRSSGGPSSYNEQFF
.	many	TRBV27	TRBJ2-7	TGTGCCAGCATTAGATACGAGCAGTACTTC	CASIRYEQYF
.	.	TRBV6-2/TRBV6-3	TRBJ2-5	TGTGCCAGCAGACCAGGGAAAAGGACGGCGGAGACCCAGTACTTC	CASRPGKRTAETQYF
TRBD1	few	TRBV7-9	TRBJ1-2	TGTGCCAGCAGCTCCCCGGACAGGGATGGCTACACCTTC	CASSSPDRDGYTF
.	few	TRBV12-3/TRBV12-4	TRBJ1-5	TGTGCCAGCAGTCCAGGGAGGGAACAGCCCCAGCATTTT	CASSPGREQPQHF
.	few	TRBV18	TRBJ2-1	TGTGCCAGCTCACCGCCGGGGGTAGCGACGGTCGATGAGCAGTTCTTC	CASSPPGVATVDEQFF
.	few	TRBV15	TRBJ2-7	TGTGCCACCAGCAGAGAGGAATCCTTCTACGAGCAGTACTTC	CATSREESFYEQYF
.	few	TRBV6-6	TRBJ1-4	TGTGCCAGCAGTTACTCGAGGCGGGGAGCGGCTAATGAAAAACTGTTTTTT	CASSYSRRGAANEKLFF
TRBD2	few	TRBV6-1	TRBJ2-7	TGTGCCAGCAGTGAATCTCTTACTGCGGGGGGGCGGGAGCAGTACTTC	CASSESLTAGGREQYF
TRBD1	few	TRBV20-1	TRBJ2-5	TGCAGTGCCGAGCGACAGGGGGCTGGAGAGACCCAGTACTTC	CSAERQGAGETQYF
.	.	TRBV11-2	TRBJ2-3	TGTGCCAGCAGCCCCGCCCCGGGGGTCCCAGATACGCAGTATTTT	CASSPAPGVPDTQYF
TRBD2	.	TRBV9	TRBJ2-7	TGTGCCAGCAGCCTAGCGGGGGGAGCCTCCTACGAGCAGTACTTC	CASSLAGGASYEQYF
.	.	TRBV6-2/TRBV6-3	TRBJ2-5	TGTGCCAGCAGACGGGCGCCTAGACAAGAGACCCAGTACTTC	CASRRAPRQETQYF
.	few	TRBV7-9	TRBJ2-2	TGTGCCAGCAGCTGGAACCGGCACCCCGACGGAGGAGACACCGGGGAGCTGTTTTTT	CASSWNRHPDGGDTGELFF